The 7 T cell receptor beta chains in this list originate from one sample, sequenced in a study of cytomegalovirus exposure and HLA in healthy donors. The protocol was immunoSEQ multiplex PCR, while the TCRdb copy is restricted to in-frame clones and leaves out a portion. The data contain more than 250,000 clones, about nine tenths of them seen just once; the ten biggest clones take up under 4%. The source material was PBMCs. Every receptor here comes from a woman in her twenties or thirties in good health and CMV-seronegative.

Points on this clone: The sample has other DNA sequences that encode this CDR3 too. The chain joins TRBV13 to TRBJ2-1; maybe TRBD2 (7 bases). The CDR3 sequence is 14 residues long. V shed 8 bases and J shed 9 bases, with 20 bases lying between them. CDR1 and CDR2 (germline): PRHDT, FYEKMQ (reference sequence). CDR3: CASQRGGALGEQFF. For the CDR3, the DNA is TGTGCCAGCCAGCGAGGGGGGGCCTTGGGTGAGCAGTTCTTC.

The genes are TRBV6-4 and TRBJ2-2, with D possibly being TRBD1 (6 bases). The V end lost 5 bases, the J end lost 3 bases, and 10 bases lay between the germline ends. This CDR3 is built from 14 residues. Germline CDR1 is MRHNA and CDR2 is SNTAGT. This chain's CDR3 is CASSPHRDTGELFF. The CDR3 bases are TGTGCCAGCAGTCCCCACAGGGACACCGGGGAGCTGTTTTTT.

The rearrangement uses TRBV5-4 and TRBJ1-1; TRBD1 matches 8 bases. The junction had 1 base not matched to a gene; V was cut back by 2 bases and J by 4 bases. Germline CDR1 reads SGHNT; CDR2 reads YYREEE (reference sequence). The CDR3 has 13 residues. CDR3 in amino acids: CASSFDRGTEAFF. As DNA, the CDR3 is TGTGCCAGCAGCTTCGACAGGGGCACTGAAGCTTTCTTT.

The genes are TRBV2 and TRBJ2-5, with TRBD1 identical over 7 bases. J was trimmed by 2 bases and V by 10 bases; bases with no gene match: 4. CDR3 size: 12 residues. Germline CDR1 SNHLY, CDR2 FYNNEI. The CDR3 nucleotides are TGTGCCAATCAGGGACAGCAAGAGACCCAGTACTTC. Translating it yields CANQGQQETQYF.

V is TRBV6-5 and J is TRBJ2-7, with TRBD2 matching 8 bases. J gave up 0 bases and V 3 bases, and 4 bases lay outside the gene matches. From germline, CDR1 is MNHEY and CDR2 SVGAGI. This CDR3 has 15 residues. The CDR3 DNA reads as TGTGCCAGCAGTTATGGTAGCGGGAACTCCTACGAGCAGTACTTC. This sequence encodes CASSYGSGNSYEQYF.

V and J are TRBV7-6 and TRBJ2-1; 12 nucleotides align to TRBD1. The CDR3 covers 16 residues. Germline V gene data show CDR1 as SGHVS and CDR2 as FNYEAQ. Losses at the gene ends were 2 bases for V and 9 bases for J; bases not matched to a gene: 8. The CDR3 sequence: CASSLPAGTGGSEQFF. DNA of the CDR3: TGTGCCAGCAGCTTACCCGCGGGGACAGGGGGCAGTGAGCAGTTCTTC.

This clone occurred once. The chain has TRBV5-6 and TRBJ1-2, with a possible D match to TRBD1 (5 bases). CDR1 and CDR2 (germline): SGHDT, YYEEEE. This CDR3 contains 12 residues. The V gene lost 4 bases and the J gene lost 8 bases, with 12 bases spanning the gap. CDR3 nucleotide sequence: TGTGCCAGCAGCCCAGGGTCCTTCGGCTACACCTTC. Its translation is CASSPGSFGYTF.